The 25 T cell receptor beta chains below come from one sample, sequenced in a study of beta chain features in type 1 diabetes. Regarding the study as a whole: The study found moderately but significantly shorter TCRB CDR3s in all four CD4+ subsets of Type 1 diabetes patients.

All of the isolated RNA was reverse transcribed, so expressed TCRB transcripts were sequenced. Assay used: immunoSEQ multiplex PCR; TCRdb lists only in-frame clones, some missing. The data show hundreds of thousands of clones, roughly 12% seen once. Their cognate antigens are unknown. The sequencing input was naive CD4+ T cells from blood. The receptors were gathered from a woman in her late teens or twenties with type 1 diabetes.

The chain links TRBV2 to TRBJ2-7; D remains ambiguous. Germline CDR1 is SNHLY and CDR2 is FYNNEI. This CDR3 has 15 residues. Trimming removed 0 bases at V and 7 bases at J, with 16 bases between. The CDR3 is CASSEALKPSREQYF. The CDR3, as DNA: TGTGCCAGCAGTGAAGCGCTTAAACCCTCGCGGGAGCAGTACTTC.

J is TRBJ2-2 and V is TRBV18, with TRBD1 as a possible D gene (6 bases). The V gene lost 4 bases and the J gene lost 1 base, with 10 bases spanning the gap. Germline CDR1 and CDR2: KGHSH and LQKENI. The CDR3 contains 15 residues. CDR3 loop: CASSRDRRNTGELFF. CDR3 bases: TGTGCCAGCTCACGCGACAGGAGGAACACCGGGGAGCTGTTTTTT.

This clone was observed a handful of times. CDR3 DNA sequence: TGTGCCACCAAGGGGTACAATGAGCAGTTCTTC. It specifies CATKGYNEQFF. V is TRBV6-5 and J is TRBJ2-1; possible D gene TRBD1, 5 bases. The germline V gene has CDR1 MNHEY and CDR2 SVGAGI. Trimming removed 10 bases at V and 4 bases at J, with 8 bases between. The CDR3 is 11 amino acids.

This clone was picked up a small number of times. The gene calls are TRBV13 and TRBJ2-5, with a tentative D call TRBD1 (6 bases). Between the trimmed V and J ends, which lost 5 bases and 2 bases, there was a span of 9 bases. Germline loops: CDR1 PRHDT, CDR2 FYEKMQ (reference sequence). The CDR3 is 13 residues long. CDR3 sequence reads: CASSPQGQETQYF. The DNA for the CDR3 is TGTGCCAGCAGCCCACAGGGACAAGAGACCCAGTACTTC.

This clone was observed a few times. The genes are TRBV7-9 and TRBJ2-7; perhaps TRBD1 as D (6 bases). CDR3 size: 14 residues. Germline V gene lookup returns CDR1 SEHNR and CDR2 FQNEAQ (reference sequence). V lost 3 bases and J 4 bases, leaving 13 bases between the germline ends. Here the CDR3 reads CASSLGAGPYEQYF. The CDR3 DNA reads as TGTGCCAGCAGCTTGGGGGCGGGCCCATACGAGCAGTACTTC.

This clone has a handful of counts. V usage is TRBV7-2 and J usage is TRBJ1-2, with TRBD1 matching over 7 bases. The ends lost 2 bases at V and 8 bases at J; junction bases unmatched: 11. CDR3 length: 15 amino acids. From germline, CDR1 is SGHTA and CDR2 FQGNSA. The CDR3 coding sequence is TGTGCCAGCAGCTTAAGCGGCAACAGGGGCGGAGGCTACACCTTC. Protein: CASSLSGNRGGGYTF.

The chain employs TRBV6-5 and TRBJ1-5; D call uncertain. V was pared by 10 bases and J by 6 bases, with 19 bases between. This CDR3 has 14 residues. Germline CDR1 is MNHEY and CDR2 is SVGAGI. CDR3 in amino acids: CATARGLESQPQHF. The CDR3 DNA is TGTGCCACCGCCCGAGGGCTAGAAAGTCAGCCCCAGCATTTT.

This clone was found a few times. The chain is built from TRBV30 and TRBJ1-2; D may be TRBD1 (6 bases). Germline lookup yields CDR1 GTSNPN and CDR2 SVGIG (reference sequence). Trimming removed 2 bases at V and 3 bases at J, with 13 bases between. The CDR3 spans 14 residues. Written as DNA, the CDR3 is TGTGCCTGGAGTAGCGACAGGACATACTATGGCTACACCTTC. Its protein is CAWSSDRTYYGYTF.

The chain employs TRBV6-5 and TRBJ2-1; TRBD1 aligns across 9 bases. The length of the CDR3 is 14 residues. In germline, CDR1 is MNHEY, CDR2 SVGAGI. V dropped 10 bases and J dropped 8; count of bases not matched to a gene: 12. The CDR3 sequence is CATLPGQGGYEQFF. As DNA, the CDR3 is TGTGCCACTTTACCGGGACAGGGTGGCTATGAGCAGTTCTTC.

The CDR3 DNA sequence: TGTGCCAGCACCGCGACTGTTTCCTACGAGCAGTACTTC. This sequence encodes CASTATVSYEQYF. V gene TRBV7-9 combines with J gene TRBJ2-7; D remains ambiguous. The germline V and J ends were trimmed by 7 bases and 1 base, with 11 bases remaining between them. Germline-derived CDR1 and CDR2 are SEHNR and FQNEAQ (reference sequence). The CDR3 runs 13 residues. The full variable domain, its missing parts supplied by reference TRBV7-9 and TRBJ2-7, is DTGVSQNPRHKITKRGQNVTFRCDPISEHNRLYWYRQTLGQGPEFLTYFQNEAQLEKSRLLSDRFSAERPKGSFSTLEIQRTEQGDSAMYLCASTATVSYEQYFGPGTRLTVT.

The rearrangement links TRBV7-9 to TRBJ2-7; tentatively, D is TRBD2 (6 bases). The CDR3 runs 13 residues. Trimming removed 3 bases from V and 0 bases from J, with 6 bases in between. Per the germline V gene, CDR1 is SEHNR and CDR2 is FQNEAQ (reference sequence). The CDR3: CASSLRDSYEQYF. The CDR3 region has the DNA TGTGCCAGCAGCTTGCGGGACTCCTACGAGCAGTACTTC.

The chain joins TRBV6-6 to TRBJ1-2, with 8 bases that match TRBD1. The CDR3 extends over 15 amino acids. The junction had 10 bases not matched to a gene; V was cut back by 4 bases and J by 6 bases. Germline V CDR1 and CDR2: MNHNY, SVGAGI (reference sequence). CDR3 nucleotides: TGTGCCAGCAGTTGGGGGACAGGTACTATCCATGGCTACACCTTC. This encodes CASSWGTGTIHGYTF.

This clone has more than one count but fewer than ten. The V call is TRBV2, the J call TRBJ1-2; D gene unclear. CDR1 SNHLY and CDR2 FYNNEI come from the germline V gene. The CDR3 has 13 residues. V lost 5 bases to trimming and J lost 4 bases, with 11 bases between them. DNA for the CDR3: TGTGCCAGCAGTCTCGACAAGATCTATGGCTACACCTTC. As protein: CASSLDKIYGYTF.

This clone occurred once. The chain combines TRBV6-5 with TRBJ1-1; perhaps TRBD1 as D (6 bases). The germline CDR1 and CDR2 sequences are MNHEY and SVGAGI. The CDR3 consists of 14 residues. V lost 6 bases, J lost 10 bases, and 21 bases lay in between. CDR3 amino acids: CASRPQGIPVRAFF. The CDR3 DNA sequence: TGTGCCAGCAGACCACAGGGCATTCCCGTGAGAGCTTTCTTT.

The chain couples TRBV7-2 to TRBJ2-7; possibly TRBD1 for D (5 bases). The CDR3 sequence is 15 residues long. Deletions cut 5 bases from V and 3 bases from J, with 17 bases between. Looked up from germline, CDR1 is SGHTA and CDR2 is FQGNSA. CDR3 sequence reads: CASSHPTVVHYEQYF. In nucleotides, the CDR3 is TGTGCCAGCAGCCACCCGACAGTGGTGCACTACGAGCAGTACTTC.

Only a few counts were recorded for this clone. This chain uses TRBV19 with TRBJ2-7, with D hard to call. The CDR3 has 12 amino acids. The germline CDR1 and CDR2 sequences are LNHDA and SQIVND (reference sequence). V shed 3 bases and J shed 7 bases, with 10 bases lying between them. In nucleotides, the CDR3 is TGTGCCAGTAGTATCCAGACTGGGGAGCAGTACTTC. Translating it yields CASSIQTGEQYF.

This clone was recorded a few times. V usage is TRBV14 and J usage is TRBJ2-5, with D possibly TRBD2 on 6 matching bases. CDR3 length: 17 amino acids. The ends were cut back, 3 bases at V and 5 bases at J, with 22 bases in the middle. CDR1 SGHDN and CDR2 FVKESK come from the germline V gene. CDR3 amino acids: CASSHLGAGEVTETQYF. The CDR3 nucleotides are TGTGCCAGCAGCCATCTCGGGGCCGGGGAGGTTACGGAGACCCAGTACTTC.

The CDR3 region has the DNA TGTGCCTGGAGTGTACCCGAATACGTCCGGGCTTTCTTT. Its translation: CAWSVPEYVRAFF. The chain recombines TRBV30 with TRBJ1-1; no firm D call. This CDR3 is 13 amino acids long. The V and J ends lost 0 bases and 11 bases respectively, with 16 bases between them. CDR1 is GTSNPN, CDR2 SVGIG, per germline (reference sequence).

This clone was detected a few times. The rearrangement uses TRBV28 and TRBJ2-1; D is undetermined. CDR1 and CDR2 (germline): MDHEN, SYDVKM. The CDR3 spans 14 residues. V dropped 5 bases and J dropped 7 bases, with 15 bases sitting between them. The chain's CDR3 is CASSHPHRVNEQFF. CDR3 nucleotides: TGTGCCAGCAGTCATCCCCATCGGGTAAATGAGCAGTTCTTC.

This clone has only a few counts. The chain carries TRBV25-1 and TRBJ1-2, with 10 nucleotides matching TRBD1. The V gene's germline CDR1 is MGHDK and CDR2 SYGVNS. The CDR3 covers 15 residues. J gave up 8 bases and V 5 bases, and 11 bases lay outside the gene matches. The CDR3 loop is CASSRLRDRGGGYTF. CDR3 sequence (DNA): TGTGCCAGCAGTCGCCTTCGGGACAGGGGAGGCGGCTACACCTTC.

This chain uses TRBV18 with TRBJ2-5; no reliable D call. V was clipped by 3 bases and J by 1 base, with 9 bases between them. Germline V gene data show CDR1 as KGHSH and CDR2 as LQKENI. This CDR3 has 14 amino acids. Here the CDR3 reads CASSPSGSQETQYF. The CDR3 DNA reads as TGTGCCAGCTCACCCTCAGGAAGCCAAGAGACCCAGTACTTC.

This clone has just a few counts. The chain employs TRBV28 and TRBJ2-6, with D possibly TRBD2 on 7 matching bases. The ends were cut back, 7 bases at V and 2 bases at J, with 12 bases in the middle. The germline V gene has CDR1 MDHEN and CDR2 SYDVKM. The CDR3 sequence is 15 residues long. DNA for the CDR3: TGTGCCAGCAAGATAGGGGGGGCTGGGGCCAACGTCCTGACTTTC. Protein product: CASKIGGAGANVLTF.

V gene TRBV7-9 combines with J gene TRBJ2-7, with 8 positions matching TRBD1. This CDR3 is built from 14 residues. Germline V CDR1 and CDR2: SEHNR, FQNEAQ (reference sequence). The J segment lost 3 bases and the V segment lost 5 bases, leaving 6 bases of the junction unmatched. The CDR3 nucleotides read TGTGCCAGCAGCCTGGGACAGGACCGCTACGAGCAGTACTTC. Its protein product is CASSLGQDRYEQYF.

This clone has only a few counts. This chain joins TRBV21-1 and TRBJ1-5. TRBV21-1 is a known pseudogene. This CDR3 comprises 16 residues. The CDR3 nucleotides are TGTGCGAAGACGGACGCTGGAGGTTATAGCAATCAGCCCCAGCATTTT. As protein: CAKTDAGGYSNQPQHF.

The chain uses TRBV5-6 and TRBJ1-1, with unresolved D. Looked up from germline, CDR1 is SGHDT and CDR2 is YYEEEE. Trimming took off 5 bases at V and 6 bases at J, with 17 bases between the two ends. CDR3 length: 14 amino acids. The CDR3 DNA reads TGTGCCAGCAGATACTCAAGGTGGAGCGCTGAAGCTTTCTTT. It yields the protein CASRYSRWSAEAFF.